Described below is a single TCR beta chain sequence and its context. Sequenced by immunoSEQ multiplex PCR; TCRdb stores in-frame clones only, minus some. This sample yields about 85,000 clones, of which around 86% are seen a single time; more than 2% belongs to the top ten. Trimming at V came to 3 bases and at J to 6 bases, leaving 7 bases not matched to a gene. The CDR3 runs to 15 residues. The germline V gene has CDR1 SGDLS and CDR2 YYNGEE. The sample belongs to a study of radiotherapy plus CTLA-4 blockade in lung cancer. The overall study: In about 20% of patients, objective responses were seen; 25% to 40% had disease control.

The sample was peripheral blood, taken from a patient treated with radiotherapy plus ipilimumab. The V call is TRBV9, the J call TRBJ2-7; 12 bases align to TRBD2. The sequence came from a human donor with non-small cell lung cancer who had a partial response to radiotherapy plus ipilimumab. The CDR3 DNA reads as TGTGCCAGCAGCGCCCTAGCGGGAGGGCCCCCCGAGCAGTACTTC. Its translation is CASSALAGGPPEQYF.